This entry lists 28 T cell receptor beta chains sequenced from one sample in a study of blood T cell repertoires in COVID-19. TCRdb's copy holds only in-frame clones and misses some; the assay was immunoSEQ multiplex PCR. The sample carries roughly 190,000 clones, around 83% recorded once. Sequencing was performed on peripheral blood. These receptors all stem from a woman in her forties with acute or convalescent COVID-19.

This clone appeared a few times. This chain connects TRBV10-2 to TRBJ2-1, with 9 bases that match TRBD2. Germline lookup yields CDR1 WSHSY and CDR2 SAAADI. V shed 7 bases and J 5 bases; nucleotides not matched to a gene: 6. The CDR3 contains 14 residues. CDR3 protein: CASTPGLANNEQFF. The CDR3, as DNA: TGCGCCAGCACACCGGGACTAGCAAACAATGAGCAGTTCTTC.

The rearrangement links TRBV5-6 to TRBJ2-3; tentatively, D is TRBD1 (6 bases). CDR3 length equals 16 residues. Trimming stripped 4 bases from V and 6 bases from J, with 21 bases between. Germline assignment: CDR1 SGHDT and CDR2 YYEEEE. The CDR3, as DNA: TGTGCCAGCAGCAAAAAGACAGGCGCCGGTTTGGATACGCAGTATTTT. Translation gives CASSKKTGAGLDTQYF.

V gene TRBV6-6 combines with J gene TRBJ2-7; perhaps TRBD1 as D (6 bases). CDR3 size: 16 residues. Germline V gene sequence: CDR1 MNHNY, CDR2 SVGAGI (reference sequence). Trimming cost V 5 bases and J 4 bases, with 21 bases left between them. The CDR3 spells CASSPQVGQGIYEQYF. The DNA for the CDR3 is TGTGCCAGCAGTCCCCAGGTTGGGCAGGGGATTTACGAGCAGTACTTC.

The V and J genes are TRBV19 and TRBJ1-1; D possibly corresponds to TRBD1 (5 bases). V gave up 8 bases and J gave up 2 bases, with 12 bases separating them. The CDR3 extends over 13 amino acids. Germline V gives CDR1 LNHDA, CDR2 SQIVND (reference sequence). This chain's CDR3 is CASSRQPNTEAFF. CDR3 sequence (DNA): TGTGCCAGTTCCCGACAGCCCAACACTGAAGCTTTCTTT.

V usage is TRBV24-1 and J usage is TRBJ2-1; 10 bases agree with TRBD1. The germline V gene encodes CDR1 KGHDR and CDR2 SFDVKD. The V segment lost 6 bases and the J segment 7 bases; nucleotides outside the gene matches: 5. CDR3 length equals 14 residues. The CDR3 reads CATSRQGAFNEQFF. The CDR3 nucleotides are TGTGCCACCAGTAGACAGGGGGCTTTTAATGAGCAGTTCTTC.

The J gene is TRBJ1-3, the V gene TRBV6-1; unclear D gene. V lost 2 bases to trimming and J lost 0 bases, with 11 bases between them. The CDR3 loop spans 16 amino acids. Germline V CDR1 and CDR2: MNHNS, SASEGT. The CDR3: CASSEMTVISGNTIYF. The CDR3 nucleotides are TGTGCCAGCAGTGAAATGACTGTGATCTCTGGAAACACCATATATTTT.

This chain joins TRBV3-1 (or the pseudogene TRBV3-2) and TRBJ2-4; 8 bases fit TRBD1. J was trimmed by 3 bases and V by 4 bases; bases with no gene match: 14. The CDR3 runs 18 residues. The V gene's germline CDR1 is LGHDT and CDR2 YNNKEL (reference sequence). The DNA of the CDR3 is TGTGCCAGCAGCCTTTCAAACGACAGGGGCAGCGACAAAAACATTCAGTACTTC. This gives the protein CASSLSNDRGSDKNIQYF.

A few counts support this clone. The chain combines TRBV11-2 with TRBJ2-4, with 10 bases matching TRBD2. Unmatched junction bases numbered 14, after V lost 6 bases and J lost 0 bases. There are 19 residues in the CDR3. Germline CDR1 and CDR2: SGHAT and FQNNGV. The CDR3 DNA reads as TGTGCCAGCAGGATAGGGAGGACTAGCGGCACTATAGCCAAAAACATTCAGTACTTC. As protein: CASRIGRTSGTIAKNIQYF.

The chain joins TRBV27 to TRBJ2-7; 14 bases map to TRBD2. Germline V gene sequence: CDR1 MNHEY, CDR2 SMNVEV (reference sequence). This CDR3 spans 21 amino acids. Trimming at V came to 2 bases and at J to 4 bases, leaving 19 bases not matched to a gene. The CDR3 nucleotides read TGTGCCAGCAGTTTAACCCCACCGGGACTAGCGGGAGACGGGTGGGGGTACGAGCAGTACTTC. It codes for CASSLTPPGLAGDGWGYEQYF.

The rearrangement uses TRBV18 and TRBJ2-3, with 11 bases that match TRBD2. Trimming at V came to 3 bases and at J to 3 bases, leaving 2 bases not matched to a gene. The V gene's germline CDR1 is KGHSH and CDR2 LQKENI. The CDR3 length is 15 residues. The CDR3 region has the DNA TGTGCCAGCTCACCGGGACTAGCGGAAACAGATACGCAGTATTTT. Its translation: CASSPGLAETDTQYF.

The J gene is TRBJ1-2, the V gene TRBV28; D possibly corresponds to TRBD1 (5 bases). With 5 bases removed from V and 4 bases from J, the gap between germline ends came to 20 bases. The CDR3 contains 16 residues. Germline assignment: CDR1 MDHEN and CDR2 SYDVKM. CDR3 region: CASSLVGAGRSYGYTF. CDR3 sequence (DNA): TGTGCCAGCAGTCTGGTCGGGGCAGGGAGGAGCTATGGCTACACCTTC.

This chain joins TRBV6-5 and TRBJ1-2; 9 bases align to TRBD1. Trimming cost V 10 bases and J 8 bases; bases outside gene matches: 8. The germline gives CDR1 MNHEY, CDR2 SVGAGI. CDR3 length: 12 residues. CDR3 bases: TGTGCCACACAGGGGGCTGGGAAAGGCTACACCTTC. Encoded protein: CATQGAGKGYTF.

The J gene is TRBJ1-5, the V gene TRBV19; D ambiguous. Between the trimmed V and J ends, which lost 7 bases and 5 bases, there was a span of 18 bases. The CDR3 consists of 15 residues. Germline values: CDR1 LNHDA, CDR2 SQIVND (reference sequence). The CDR3 reads CASMSPGVFDQPQHF. The CDR3 DNA sequence: TGTGCCAGTATGTCTCCCGGAGTCTTTGATCAGCCCCAGCATTTT. The entire variable domain, with the rest obtained from reference TRBV19 and TRBJ1-5, is as follows: DGGITQSPKYLFRKEGQNVTLSCEQNLNHDAMYWYRQDPGQGLRLIYYSQIVNDFQKGDIAEGYSVSREKKESFPLTVTSAQKNPTAFYLCASMSPGVFDQPQHFGDGTRLSIL.

The chain couples TRBV10-2 to TRBJ2-7, with D possibly TRBD2 on 6 matching bases. The CDR3 has 15 amino acids. Germline CDR1 reads WSHSY; CDR2 reads SAAADI. V lost 10 bases and J lost 2, with 21 bases in between. CDR3 amino acids: CATKGLHEGAYEQYF. The CDR3 DNA follows: TGCGCCACCAAGGGACTCCACGAAGGAGCCTACGAGCAGTACTTC.

This clone is a singleton in its sample. The V and J genes are TRBV29-1 and TRBJ2-2, with a weak D call TRBD1 (5 bases). Per the germline V gene, CDR1 is SQVTM and CDR2 is ANQGSEA. Trimming shortened V by 8 bases and J by 2 bases, and 12 bases separated the two germline ends. The CDR3 sequence is 13 residues long. The CDR3 sequence is CSPMGHNTGELFF. CDR3 DNA sequence: TGCAGCCCTATGGGGCATAACACCGGGGAGCTGTTTTTT.

V gene TRBV3-1 (or the pseudogene TRBV3-2) combines with J gene TRBJ1-2, with D maybe TRBD1 (6 bases). CDR3 size: 13 residues. The germline V gene encodes CDR1 LGHDT and CDR2 YNNKEL (reference sequence). Trimming left V 1 base short and J 7 bases short, with 10 bases between. Here the CDR3 reads CASSQGVGAGYTF. The CDR3 nucleotides are TGTGCCAGCAGCCAAGGGGTGGGGGCTGGCTACACCTTC.

The chain recombines TRBV5-5 with TRBJ2-2; 7 bases are shared with TRBD2. The germline gives CDR1 SGHKS, CDR2 YYEKEE (reference sequence). The CDR3 extends over 15 amino acids. Trimming took 3 bases from V and 6 from J; bases not matched to a gene: 8. CDR3: CASSSYGGYAGELFF. The CDR3 region has the DNA TGTGCCAGCAGCTCTTACGGGGGGTACGCCGGGGAGCTGTTTTTT.

This clone came up a few times. The chain couples TRBV10-3 to TRBJ2-1; unclear D gene. Deletions cut 3 bases from V and 7 bases from J, with 10 bases between. The germline gives CDR1 ENHRY, CDR2 SYGVKD. This CDR3 contains 13 residues. CDR3 nucleotides: TGTGCCATCAGTGATCGGTTAGAGAATGAGCAGTTCTTC. It translates to CAISDRLENEQFF.

V gene TRBV4-1 combines with J gene TRBJ2-1; 10 bases map to TRBD1. The CDR3 is 17 amino acids. Germline CDR1 and CDR2: MGHRA and YSYEKL. Unmatched junction bases numbered 15, after V lost 3 bases and J lost 10 bases. Here the CDR3 reads CASSQGARQGAAMEQFF. CDR3 in DNA: TGCGCCAGCAGCCAGGGGGCACGACAGGGGGCGGCCATGGAGCAGTTCTTC.

The chain combines TRBV9 with TRBJ2-7; 7 bases map to TRBD1. The CDR3 totals 14 residues. Unmatched junction bases numbered 4, after V lost 0 bases and J lost 4 bases. Germline-derived CDR1 and CDR2 are SGDLS and YYNGEE. CDR3 residues: CASSVGDSPYEQYF. CDR3 in DNA: TGTGCCAGCAGCGTAGGGGACAGTCCTTACGAGCAGTACTTC.

The J gene is TRBJ2-3, the V gene TRBV18; D remains unclear. The CDR3 spans 15 residues. V gave up 2 bases and J gave up 3 bases, with 12 bases separating them. Germline V gene lookup returns CDR1 KGHSH and CDR2 LQKENI. CDR3 nucleotide sequence: TGTGCCAGCTCACCAGGAGCAAGTAGGACAGATACGCAGTATTTT. It translates to CASSPGASRTDTQYF.

The table lists this clone with many counts. The chain carries TRBV19 and TRBJ1-6; D remains ambiguous. Germline CDR1 reads LNHDA; CDR2 reads SQIVND (reference sequence). This CDR3 spans 12 amino acids. The CDR3 DNA is TGTCCGGCCCTGGGAGGGAGCTCACCCCTCCACTTT. It encodes CPALGGSSPLHF.

This chain connects TRBV7-2 to TRBJ2-5, with 7 bases identical to TRBD2. Germline V lookup: CDR1 SGHTA, CDR2 FQGNSA. CDR3 length: 16 amino acids. V lost 1 base to trimming and J lost 5 bases; unmatched junction nucleotides: 10. CDR3 loop: CASSLVGGTGRETQYF. The DNA for the CDR3 is TGTGCCAGCAGCTTAGTGGGCGGGACCGGGAGGGAGACCCAGTACTTC.

The chain joins TRBV5-1 to TRBJ1-6; 10 bases fit TRBD1. Germline-derived CDR1 and CDR2 are SGHRS and YFSETQ. The CDR3 contains 15 residues. The junction had 5 bases not matched to a gene; V was cut back by 4 bases and J by 7 bases. The CDR3 region is CASSDPGQGNSPLHF. CDR3 DNA sequence: TGCGCCAGCAGCGACCCGGGACAGGGGAATTCACCCCTCCACTTT.

The chain links TRBV5-5 to TRBJ1-1; D unclear. The V gene's germline CDR1 is SGHKS and CDR2 YYEKEE (reference sequence). The CDR3 loop spans 15 amino acids. Trimming shortened V by 4 bases and J by 4 bases, and 17 bases separated the two germline ends. The CDR3 DNA is TGTGCCAGCAGCCTGTTGGTTAGTACAGTCACTGAAGCTTTCTTT. Protein sequence: CASSLLVSTVTEAFF.

The chain recombines TRBV5-4 with TRBJ2-7; 7 nucleotides match TRBD2. The CDR3 length is 14 residues. V dropped 3 bases and J dropped 5; count of bases not matched to a gene: 8. Germline lookup yields CDR1 SGHNT and CDR2 YYREEE (reference sequence). The CDR3 DNA follows: TGTGCCAGCAGCTCCCAGCGGGGAAGGGACGAGCAGTACTTC. This sequence encodes CASSSQRGRDEQYF.

The rearrangement joins TRBV19 to TRBJ1-2; no definite D call. Germline V CDR1 and CDR2: LNHDA, SQIVND (reference sequence). The CDR3 totals 14 residues. V gave up 6 bases and J gave up 4 bases, with 15 bases separating them. The CDR3: CASRLLREIYGYTF. The DNA for the CDR3 is TGTGCCAGTAGACTCTTGCGGGAGATCTATGGCTACACCTTC.

The chain has TRBV10-2 and TRBJ2-1; a weak D match, TRBD1 (6 bases). Per the germline V gene, CDR1 is WSHSY and CDR2 is SAAADI. V was trimmed by 7 bases and J by 6 bases, leaving 19 bases between them. The CDR3 is made up of 15 amino acids. In DNA, the CDR3 is TGCGCCAGCACCAGGCTACAGGGAATGATCAATGAGCAGTTCTTC. Its translation: CASTRLQGMINEQFF.